This T cell receptor beta chain came from a study of shared T cell receptors in the human thymus. Profiling relied on immunoSEQ multiplex PCR, and the TCRdb table lists in-frame clones only, not all of them. Among about 660,000 clones listed, roughly 90% were seen once. This clone showed up just once. CDR1 is LGHNT, CDR2 FRNRAP, per germline. V dropped 5 bases and J dropped 3 bases, with 19 bases sitting between them. This CDR3 has 17 amino acids. These data are also associated with another study on human thymus T cells.

The clonotype originates from a boy under two years old with a congenital heart defect. Sequencing was done on a sample of thymocytes. V and J are TRBV12-5 and TRBJ2-2; possibly TRBD2 for D (5 bases). The CDR3 nucleotides read TGTGCTAGTGGTCCCTCCCGAATGGAGGAATACACCGGGGAGCTGTTTTTT. Its translation: CASGPSRMEEYTGELFF.